The present T cell receptor (beta chain) was sequenced within a study of T cells in Graves' hyperthyroidism and ophthalmopathy. CDR3 length: 16 residues. The germline V gene has CDR1 GTSNPN and CDR2 SVGIG (reference sequence). Germline trimming cut 0 bases from V and 3 bases from J; bases unmatched to any gene: 8. What was amplified from RNA transcripts were TCR beta CDR3 regions. HTBI primers drove first-round RT-PCR of the TCR CDR3. TCRdb redid the calling of the multiplex PCR reads with MiXCR, one entry per CDR3 protein. The repertoire consists of roughly 360,000 distinct CDR3 sequences, with 13% occurring once and the leading ten covering less than 25%. This clonotype occurred many times. Aged 18 to 65, the patients had hyperthyroidism that was newly diagnosed and had lasted under 2 months. Each 10 ml fresh peripheral blood draw supplied the PBMCs.

Material: blood. The V and J genes are TRBV30 and TRBJ1-5; the match to TRBD1 covers 7 bases. The sequence was obtained from a man younger than 45 with Graves' hyperthyroidism that later progressed to Graves' ophthalmopathy. As DNA, the CDR3 is TGTGCCTGGAGTGTAAGCGACAGGGTACTCAATCAGCCCCAGCATTTT. Protein sequence: CAWSVSDRVLNQPQHF. Full variable domain (missing parts from reference TRBV30 and TRBJ1-5): SQTIHQWPATLVQPVGSPLSLECTVEGTSNPNLYWYRQAAGRGLQLLFYSVGIGQISSEVPQNLSASRPQDRQFILSSKKLLLSDSGFYLCAWSVSDRVLNQPQHFGDGTRLSIL.